This T cell receptor (beta chain) is from a study of T cell repertoires in cytomegalovirus infection. Across the study: CMV infection and matching HLA type were both indicated by public TCR beta signatures.

One entry per CDR3 protein results from TCRdb running MiXCR on the reads. The sample yields roughly 500,000 distinct CDR3 sequences, approximately 10% seen once. A note on this clonotype: Its specificity is not known.

Broader study findings: Dominant in the ex vivo response were TCR beta clonotypes restricted by HLA-C and specific for CMV.

This CDR3 has 15 amino acids. With V trimmed by 1 base and J by 8 bases, 6 bases remained unmatched. Germline V gene sequence: CDR1 SNHLY, CDR2 FYNNEI. Sequences were obtained from PBMCs. The chain employs TRBV2 and TRBJ1-4, with TRBD1 identical over 8 bases. This receptor was obtained from a human donor in good health (CMV status not recorded). Some clones in this sample may be carry-over from other donors' samples. CDR3 region: CASSEDQGAREKLFF. CDR3 DNA: TGTGCCAGCAGTGAAGACCAGGGGGCTAGAGAAAAACTGTTTTTT.